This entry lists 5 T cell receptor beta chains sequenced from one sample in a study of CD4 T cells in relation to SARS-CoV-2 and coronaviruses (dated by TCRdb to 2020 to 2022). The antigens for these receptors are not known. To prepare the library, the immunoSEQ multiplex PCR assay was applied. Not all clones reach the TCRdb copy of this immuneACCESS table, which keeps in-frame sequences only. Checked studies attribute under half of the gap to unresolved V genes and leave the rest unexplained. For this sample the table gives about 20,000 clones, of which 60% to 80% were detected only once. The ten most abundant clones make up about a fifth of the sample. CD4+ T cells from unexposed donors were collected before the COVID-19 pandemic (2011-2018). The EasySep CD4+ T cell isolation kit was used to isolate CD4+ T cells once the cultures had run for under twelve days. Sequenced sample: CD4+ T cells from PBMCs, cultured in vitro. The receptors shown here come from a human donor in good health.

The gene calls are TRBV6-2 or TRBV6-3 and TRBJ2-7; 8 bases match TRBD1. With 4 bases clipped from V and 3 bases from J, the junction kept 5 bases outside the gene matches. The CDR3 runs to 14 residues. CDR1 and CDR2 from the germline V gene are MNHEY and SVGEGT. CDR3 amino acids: CASSSGQGIYEQYF. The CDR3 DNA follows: TGTGCCAGCAGTTCCGGACAGGGTATCTACGAGCAGTACTTC.

The CDR3 spells CASRGRGKAPSQPQHF. The CDR3 bases are TGCGCCAGCAGGGGAAGAGGGAAGGCCCCAAGCCAGCCCCAGCATTTT. The V and J genes are TRBV5-1 and TRBJ1-5; no clear D gene. CDR1 SGHRS and CDR2 YFSETQ come from the germline V gene. CDR3 size: 16 residues. Between the trimmed V and J ends, which lost 5 bases and 7 bases, there was a span of 22 bases. The full variable domain, its missing parts supplied by reference TRBV5-1 and TRBJ1-5, is KAGVTQTPRYLIKTRGQQVTLSCSPISGHRSVSWYQQTPGQGLQFLFEYFSETQRNKGNFPGRFSGRQFSNSRSEMNVSTLELGDSALYLCASRGRGKAPSQPQHFGDGTRLSIL.

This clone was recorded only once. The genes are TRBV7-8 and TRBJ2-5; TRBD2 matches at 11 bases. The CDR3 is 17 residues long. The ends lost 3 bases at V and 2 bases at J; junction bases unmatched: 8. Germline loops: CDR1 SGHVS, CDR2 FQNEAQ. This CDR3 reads CASSLDPSGGPQETQYF. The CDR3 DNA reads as TGTGCCAGCAGCTTGGACCCTAGCGGGGGGCCGCAAGAGACCCAGTACTTC.

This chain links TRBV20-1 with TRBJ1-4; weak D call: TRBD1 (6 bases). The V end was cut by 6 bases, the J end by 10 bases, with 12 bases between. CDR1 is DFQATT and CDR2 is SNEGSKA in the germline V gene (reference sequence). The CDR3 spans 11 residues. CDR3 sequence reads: CSARTAAKLFF. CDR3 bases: TGCAGTGCCCGGACAGCAGCAAAACTGTTTTTT.

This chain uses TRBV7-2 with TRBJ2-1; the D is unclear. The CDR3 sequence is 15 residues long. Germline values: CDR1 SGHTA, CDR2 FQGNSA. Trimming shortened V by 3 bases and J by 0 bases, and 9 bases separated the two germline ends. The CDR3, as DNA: TGTGCCAGCAGCTTGATGCCGAGCTCCTACAATGAGCAGTTCTTC. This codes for CASSLMPSSYNEQFF.